This T cell receptor beta chain was profiled in a study of molecular identifiers for immune sequencing clone quantification. Study information: RNA, taken in replicates from roughly 21,000 or 96,000 naive CD8 cells, was split five ways, with four sequenced.

MiXCR was run by TCRdb on the PCR reads, yielding one entry per CDR3 protein. This sample has approximately 680,000 distinct CDR3 sequences; 25% occur once, and the top ten carry about 0.84%. This clonotype was picked up one time. Germline V gene sequence: CDR1 MNHEY, CDR2 SMNVEV (reference sequence). V lost 1 base to trimming and J lost 6 bases, with 13 bases between them. The CDR3 totals 14 residues. The V and J genes are TRBV27 and TRBJ2-7, with D possibly TRBD1 on 6 matching bases. The specimen was naive CD8+ T cells from blood, with Jurkat cell RNA spiked in. Stated subset: FACS-sorted CD8+CD4-CCR7+CD45RA+ naive T cells. This TCR came from a human donor in good health. Some libraries in this study had Jurkat cell RNA spiked in. CDR3: CASSLFGGGFEQYF. CDR3 nucleotide sequence: TGTGCCAGCAGTTTATTTGGGGGCGGTTTCGAGCAGTACTTC.